This T cell receptor beta chain was observed in a study of monozygotic twins with cystic fibrosis. Across the whole study: Approximately 2.7 micrograms of fragmented DNA underwent roughly 16 PCR cycles for library preparation.

Study-wide findings and caveats: In this small cohort, shared CDR3 numbers showed no association with age, concordance or disease severity. Nucleotide-identical clonotype sharing was significantly higher within monozygotic CF twin pairs than between unrelated CF individuals.

Using immunoSEQ multiplex PCR, the repertoire was profiled, and TCRdb retains in-frame clones only, with some absent. Here the sample spans 30,000 to 45,000 clones, approximately 84% being singletons. V lost 4 bases to trimming and J lost 2 bases; unmatched junction nucleotides: 13. The CDR3 extends over 17 amino acids. Germline-derived CDR1 and CDR2 are SGHDT and YYEEEE. As to this clone: What it binds is not known.

The sequencing sample was made of blood. The clonotype was recovered from a girl aged 2-10 years with cystic fibrosis. V usage is TRBV5-6 and J usage is TRBJ2-5, with TRBD2 matching over 8 bases. This CDR3 reads CASSLFLRLAGQETQYF. The CDR3 region has the DNA TGTGCCAGCAGCCTTTTCCTGCGGCTAGCGGGTCAAGAGACCCAGTACTTC.